This paragraph covers one T cell receptor beta chain sequence. The antigen is unknown. Sample time point: newly diagnosed GD, antithyroid drugs for less than 3 months. Isolated PBMC RNA provided the starting material for the TCR library. These data are taken from a study of regulatory T cells in long-lasting Graves disease. Study context: Graves' patients (newly diagnosed) had been on antithyroid drugs under 3 months. Findings and limits, study-wide: TRBV28, TRBJ1-2 and TRBJ2-5 were favored in persistent disease.

Germline CDR1 and CDR2: SGHTA and FQGNSA. V lost 2 bases to trimming and J lost 2 bases, with 16 bases between them. This CDR3 has 16 amino acids. Building of the TCR beta libraries involved iRepertoire HTBI primers and Arm-PCR of CDR3 regions. TCRdb ran MiXCR on the multiplex PCR reads and lists one entry per CDR3 protein. The table includes 250,000 to 300,000 distinct CDR3 sequences, approximately 20% detected once. These sequences were also reported in another study, on T cells in Graves' hyperthyroidism and ophthalmopathy.

Specimen: peripheral blood mononuclear cells (PBMCs), collected at new diagnosis, from a patient treated with antithyroid drugs. This chain joins TRBV7-2 and TRBJ2-7, with D maybe TRBD1 (6 bases). The clonotype originates from a woman aged 25 to 39 with Graves disease. CDR3 DNA: TGTGCCAGCAGCTTAATCTCGACAGGAATCACCTACGAGCAGTACTTC. It codes for CASSLISTGITYEQYF.